Below, 11 T cell receptor beta chains from the same sample are listed, as sequenced in a study of blood T cell repertoires in COVID-19. Assay: immunoSEQ multiplex PCR; the TCRdb copy retains only in-frame clones and omits some. In the table there are about 260,000 clones, around 89% of which are singletons. Sequenced: PBMCs or T cells enriched from blood (not recorded which). The source of these receptors is a woman in her twenties or thirties with acute COVID-19.

This clone appeared once. The chain uses TRBV5-1 and TRBJ2-3; D unclear. Trimming took 5 bases from V and 2 from J, leaving 12 bases between them. The CDR3 contains 14 residues. Germline values: CDR1 SGHRS, CDR2 YFSETQ. The CDR3, as DNA: TGCGCCAGCAGAACAGTACTCGACACAGATACGCAGTATTTT. Residues: CASRTVLDTDTQYF.

The chain links TRBV27 to TRBJ1-1, with 7 nucleotides matching TRBD1. This CDR3 region has 14 residues. Unmatched junction bases numbered 6, after V lost 0 bases and J lost 8 bases. Germline-derived CDR1 and CDR2 are MNHEY and SMNVEV (reference sequence). The CDR3 sequence is CASSLSEGASEAFF. CDR3 coding DNA: TGTGCCAGCAGTTTATCAGAGGGGGCCTCGGAAGCTTTCTTT.

Written as DNA, the CDR3 is TGTGCCAGCTCACCACCGGGACAGGGGAGTATCACAGATACGCAGTATTTT. This gives the protein CASSPPGQGSITDTQYF. V is TRBV18 and J is TRBJ2-3; 10 bases line up with TRBD1. Germline V lookup: CDR1 KGHSH, CDR2 LQKENI. This CDR3 spans 17 amino acids. With V trimmed by 0 bases and J by 2 bases, 5 bases remained unmatched.

The genes are TRBV7-2 and TRBJ1-2; maybe TRBD1 (6 bases). Germline-derived CDR1 and CDR2 are SGHTA and FQGNSA. The V and J ends lost 3 bases and 2 bases respectively, with 13 bases between them. CDR3 size: 15 residues. The CDR3 DNA follows: TGTGCCAGCAGCTTGACGCCCACAGGGAACTATGGCTACACCTTC. This sequence encodes CASSLTPTGNYGYTF.

For this clone: Other DNA sequences in the same sample also yield this CDR3. This chain connects TRBV9 to TRBJ2-7; 9 positions agree with TRBD2. CDR1 is SGDLS and CDR2 is YYNGEE in the germline V gene. The CDR3 runs 15 residues. V shed 2 bases and J 3 bases; nucleotides not matched to a gene: 6. Here the CDR3 DNA reads TGTGCCAGCAGCGTGGGTCTAGCGGGGAGCTACGAGCAGTACTTC. As protein: CASSVGLAGSYEQYF.

This clone was seen a single time. The chain combines TRBV7-2 with TRBJ2-3, with a possible D match to TRBD2 (5 bases). The germline V and J ends were trimmed by 2 bases and 5 bases, with 11 bases remaining between them. The CDR3 has 14 amino acids. Germline assignment: CDR1 SGHTA and CDR2 FQGNSA. The CDR3 nucleotides are TGTGCCAGCAGCTTACCGGTGGGGAGAGATACGCAGTATTTT. Translation: CASSLPVGRDTQYF.

This chain uses TRBV27 with TRBJ2-1; 11 bases agree with TRBD2. CDR1 MNHEY and CDR2 SMNVEV come from the germline V gene (reference sequence). The CDR3 is 17 amino acids. V dropped 7 bases and J dropped 4; count of bases not matched to a gene: 12. The CDR3, as DNA: TGTGCCAGCACCACCCTAGCGGGAGGAGTAGCATACAATGAGCAGTTCTTC. This codes for CASTTLAGGVAYNEQFF.

This chain connects TRBV5-3 to TRBJ2-2; 8 bases map to TRBD2. TRBV5-3 is placed among ORFs of uncertain function. The V and J ends lost 2 bases and 6 bases, in that order; junction bases with no gene match: 9. CDR3 length: 16 amino acids. The CDR3 coding sequence is TGTGCCAGAAGCTTCAACAGCGGGAGACTGCCCGGGGAGCTGTTTTTT. Encoded protein: CARSFNSGRLPGELFF.

The chain uses TRBV10-3 and TRBJ1-6; TRBD1 is a possible D gene (6 bases). The CDR3 loop spans 14 amino acids. The V gene lost 2 bases and the J gene lost 9 bases, with 11 bases spanning the gap. Per the germline V gene, CDR1 is ENHRY and CDR2 is SYGVKD. This chain's CDR3 is CAISEEGVSSPLHF. DNA of the CDR3: TGTGCCATCAGTGAGGAGGGGGTTAGTTCACCCCTCCACTTT.

V gene TRBV11-2 combines with J gene TRBJ2-3; possibly TRBD2 for D (6 bases). There are 15 residues in the CDR3. CDR1 is SGHAT and CDR2 is FQNNGV in the germline V gene. Deletions cut 5 bases from V and 4 bases from J, with 16 bases between. The CDR3 sequence: CASSRNTGDADTQYF. The CDR3, as DNA: TGTGCCAGCAGCCGAAACACGGGAGACGCAGATACGCAGTATTTT.

A word on this clone: Distinct nucleotide sequences in the sample also encode this CDR3. DNA of the CDR3: TGTGCCAGTAGTATTCCGGGCTCCTACGAGCAGTACTTC. This encodes CASSIPGSYEQYF. This chain connects TRBV19 to TRBJ2-7, with D unresolved. Germline V CDR1 and CDR2: LNHDA, SQIVND (reference sequence). The length of the CDR3 is 13 residues. V shed 3 bases and J shed 0 bases, with 6 bases lying between them.